The 27 T cell receptor beta chains reported below all come from one sample, sequenced in a study of control samples from healthy donors and cancer patients (dated by TCRdb to about 2020). The library came from the immunoSEQ multiplex PCR assay. TCRdb mirrors the immuneACCESS table, restricted to in-frame sequences. Some clones are absent from its copies; in checked studies, under half trace to an unresolved V gene, and the reason for the others is unknown. Present in this sample are 110,000 or so clones, roughly 90% of which were seen just once. The ten top clones hold roughly 40% of the sample. The specimen sequenced was blood. The receptors shown here come from a man aged 45-65 years in good health.

The chain couples TRBV2 to TRBJ2-5; 8 positions agree with TRBD1. Trimming at V came to 6 bases and at J to 6 bases, leaving 9 bases not matched to a gene. The CDR3 totals 14 residues. Germline V lookup: CDR1 SNHLY, CDR2 FYNNEI. The CDR3 is CASRPDRGDQTQYF. The DNA of the CDR3 is TGTGCCAGCAGACCCGACAGGGGAGATCAGACCCAGTACTTC.

The chain joins TRBV29-1 to TRBJ1-2, with 11 positions matching TRBD1. CDR1 is SQVTM and CDR2 is ANQGSEA in the germline V gene. Trimming at V came to 7 bases and at J to 8 bases, leaving 9 bases not matched to a gene. The CDR3 has 13 amino acids. DNA of the CDR3: TGCAGCGCTCCAGGACAGGGGGCGGAAGGCTACACCTTC. The encoded protein is CSAPGQGAEGYTF.

J is TRBJ1-2 and V is TRBV10-2, with D tentatively TRBD1 (6 bases). Germline V gene lookup returns CDR1 WSHSY and CDR2 SAAADI. There are 13 residues in the CDR3. V gave up 3 bases and J gave up 6 bases, with 11 bases separating them. The CDR3 protein is CASSDPGGNGYTF. As DNA, the CDR3 is TGCGCCAGCAGTGACCCGGGGGGCAATGGCTACACCTTC.

This rearrangement joins TRBV27 to TRBJ2-1; D unclear. The CDR3 spans 15 residues. Trimming shortened V by 0 bases and J by 0 bases, and 6 bases separated the two germline ends. Per germline, CDR1 MNHEY and CDR2 SMNVEV (reference sequence). In DNA form, the CDR3 reads TGTGCCAGCAGTTTATCGCTTGGCTCCTACAATGAGCAGTTCTTC. Encoded protein: CASSLSLGSYNEQFF.

The chain recombines TRBV7-9 with TRBJ2-3; D might be TRBD1 (6 bases). In germline, CDR1 is SEHNR, CDR2 FQNEAQ (reference sequence). Trimming took 8 bases from V and 4 from J, leaving 13 bases between them. The CDR3 spans 13 residues. CDR3 loop: CASWGREADTQYF. In DNA form, the CDR3 reads TGTGCCAGCTGGGGGCGCGAAGCAGATACGCAGTATTTT.

V is TRBV19 and J is TRBJ1-2, with D perhaps matching TRBD1 (5 bases). Trimming left V 6 bases short and J 5 bases short, with 10 bases between. The germline V gene encodes CDR1 LNHDA and CDR2 SQIVND (reference sequence). This CDR3 spans 12 amino acids. CDR3 sequence reads: CASRSQGYGYTF. CDR3 in DNA: TGTGCCAGTAGGTCGCAGGGTTATGGCTACACCTTC. Full variable domain (rest looked up from reference TRBV19 and TRBJ1-2): DGGITQSPKYLFRKEGQNVTLSCEQNLNHDAMYWYRQDPGQGLRLIYYSQIVNDFQKGDIAEGYSVSREKKESFPLTVTSAQKNPTAFYLCASRSQGYGYTFGSGTRLTVV.

The chain employs TRBV6-2 or TRBV6-3 and TRBJ1-2; D possibly corresponds to TRBD1 (6 bases). The CDR3 has 13 residues. Germline CDR1 reads MNHEY; CDR2 reads SVGEGT. V shed 0 bases and J shed 8 bases, with 10 bases lying between them. CDR3 amino acids: CASSYSAGAGYTF. The DNA of the CDR3 is TGTGCCAGCAGTTACTCGGCAGGGGCCGGCTACACCTTC.

The genes are TRBV30 and TRBJ2-5, with D tentatively TRBD2 (6 bases). The CDR3 is 14 amino acids. V was trimmed by 8 bases and J by 7 bases, leaving 23 bases between them. Germline V gene lookup returns CDR1 GTSNPN and CDR2 SVGIG (reference sequence). The chain's CDR3 is CARGLEGRAGTQYF. The CDR3 bases are TGTGCCCGCGGGTTGGAGGGGCGGGCGGGGACCCAGTACTTC.

The chain uses TRBV30 and TRBJ2-5; the D is unclear. CDR1 and CDR2 (germline): GTSNPN, SVGIG (reference sequence). V was shortened by 1 base and J by 5 bases, with 17 bases between the two germline ends. The CDR3 length is 15 residues. The CDR3 region is CAWSAGLGFVETQYF. CDR3 nucleotide sequence: TGTGCCTGGAGTGCAGGCCTTGGATTCGTGGAGACCCAGTACTTC.

The rearrangement joins TRBV5-1 to TRBJ1-6, with 9 bases aligning to TRBD1. The V gene's germline CDR1 is SGHRS and CDR2 YFSETQ. The CDR3 sequence is 16 residues long. V lost 3 bases to trimming and J lost 4 bases; unmatched junction nucleotides: 5. CDR3 in amino acids: CASSSGTGNYNSPLHF. CDR3 DNA: TGCGCCAGCAGCTCGGGGACAGGGAATTATAATTCACCCCTCCACTTT.

The chain joins TRBV19 to TRBJ2-1; TRBD2 aligns across 13 bases. This CDR3 spans 12 amino acids. Germline V lookup: CDR1 LNHDA, CDR2 SQIVND (reference sequence). V trimming: 5 bases; J trimming: 15 bases; junction bases outside the gene matches: 4. CDR3 bases: TGTGCCAGTAGTCTAGGACTAGCGGGGGTGTTCTTC. It translates to CASSLGLAGVFF.

V is TRBV6-2 or TRBV6-3 and J is TRBJ2-3, with 11 bases fitting TRBD2. From germline, CDR1 is MNHEY and CDR2 SVGEGT. CDR3 length: 17 residues. V lost 5 bases to trimming and J lost 2 bases; unmatched junction nucleotides: 9. CDR3 bases: TGTGCCAGCAGTCATTCGACTAGCGGGGCCTTCACAGATACGCAGTATTTT. Amino acid sequence: CASSHSTSGAFTDTQYF.

The rearrangement uses TRBV11-2 and TRBJ2-5; perhaps D is TRBD1 or TRBD2 (5 bases each). V was shortened by 3 bases and J by 1 base, with 12 bases between the two germline ends. Per germline, CDR1 SGHAT and CDR2 FQNNGV. This CDR3 has 15 residues. The CDR3 region is CASSFYKGSQETQYF. The DNA of the CDR3 is TGTGCCAGCAGCTTCTATAAGGGGAGCCAAGAGACCCAGTACTTC.

Only one count was recorded for this clone. The chain recombines TRBV18 with TRBJ1-2, with 10 bases matching TRBD1. The junction had 7 bases not matched to a gene; V was cut back by 3 bases and J by 3 bases. This CDR3 spans 16 amino acids. Germline values: CDR1 KGHSH, CDR2 LQKENI. CDR3 DNA: TGTGCCAGCTCACCTGGGCCCGGACAGGGGGACTATGGCTACACCTTC. Protein product: CASSPGPGQGDYGYTF.

The table lists this clone with many counts. The chain couples TRBV12-3 or TRBV12-4 to TRBJ2-3; 8 bases line up with TRBD1. The CDR3 is 13 residues long. Trimming cost V 5 bases and J 9 bases; bases outside gene matches: 7. The CDR3 nucleotides read TGTGCCAGCAGTCTTCCAGGGGGCTGGACGCAGTATTTT. It is translated as CASSLPGGWTQYF.

This clone was seen a handful of times. The rearrangement joins TRBV10-3 to TRBJ2-7; D unclear. From germline, CDR1 is ENHRY and CDR2 SYGVKD. This CDR3 spans 11 amino acids. The germline V and J ends were trimmed by 6 bases and 3 bases, with 6 bases remaining between them. In nucleotides, the CDR3 is TGTGCCATCAGCCTGAACTACGAGCAGTACTTC. Its translation: CAISLNYEQYF.

This chain connects TRBV7-9 to TRBJ1-2, with D unresolved. Germline V gene sequence: CDR1 SEHNR, CDR2 FQNEAQ (reference sequence). Trimming shortened V by 8 bases and J by 4 bases, and 17 bases separated the two germline ends. The CDR3 is 14 amino acids. The CDR3 reads CASRGGEEIYGYTF. The CDR3 nucleotides are TGTGCCAGCCGGGGAGGAGAAGAGATCTATGGCTACACCTTC.

The rearrangement uses TRBV6-5 and TRBJ1-1, with D tentatively TRBD1 (5 bases). Germline V gene data show CDR1 as MNHEY and CDR2 as SVGAGI. The CDR3 runs 14 residues. Trimming removed 2 bases at V and 1 base at J, with 8 bases between. The DNA of the CDR3 is TGTGCCAGCAGTTACACGGACACGAACACTGAAGCTTTCTTT. Translation gives CASSYTDTNTEAFF.

The V call is TRBV15, the J call TRBJ2-7, with a weak D call TRBD1 (5 bases). The CDR3 runs 14 residues. V was pared by 0 bases and J by 6 bases, with 12 bases between. CDR1 and CDR2 (germline): LNHNV, YYDKDF (reference sequence). CDR3 sequence (DNA): TGTGCCACCAGCAGAGATGCAGGGTCGAGCGAGCAGTACTTC. As protein: CATSRDAGSSEQYF.

The V and J genes are TRBV6-4 and TRBJ2-6; D remains ambiguous. V lost 2 bases and J 1 base, leaving 6 bases between the germline ends. This CDR3 region has 15 residues. In germline, CDR1 is MRHNA, CDR2 SNTAGT. The CDR3 region is CASSDGLSGANVLTF. The CDR3 DNA reads TGTGCCAGCAGTGACGGGCTTTCTGGGGCCAACGTCCTGACTTTC.

The rearrangement uses TRBV2 and TRBJ2-7, with TRBD1 matching 7 bases. Trimming cost V 1 base and J 9 bases; bases outside gene matches: 6. This CDR3 has 13 amino acids. Per the germline V gene, CDR1 is SNHLY and CDR2 is FYNNEI. CDR3 DNA sequence: TGTGCCAGCAGTGAAGGGCAGGGGGTAGGGCAGTACTTC. This translates into CASSEGQGVGQYF.

The rearrangement joins TRBV7-6 to TRBJ1-4, with unresolved D. The CDR3 has 14 amino acids. The germline CDR1 and CDR2 sequences are SGHVS and FNYEAQ. Trimming shortened V by 1 base and J by 0 bases, and 3 bases separated the two germline ends. The CDR3 DNA reads TGTGCCAGCAGCTTAGGGCCAACTAATGAAAAACTGTTTTTT. This translates into CASSLGPTNEKLFF.

The chain links TRBV5-4 to TRBJ2-5; D unclear. Germline V gene lookup returns CDR1 SGHNT and CDR2 YYREEE (reference sequence). V was trimmed by 0 bases and J by 1 base, leaving 7 bases between them. CDR3 length: 14 amino acids. This CDR3 is CASSLGYSQETQYF. For the CDR3, the DNA is TGTGCCAGCAGCTTGGGTTATTCCCAAGAGACCCAGTACTTC.

The chain employs TRBV7-7 and TRBJ2-1; D is ambiguous. V gave up 1 base and J gave up 0 bases, with 7 bases separating them. The CDR3 consists of 15 residues. In germline, CDR1 is SSHAT, CDR2 FNYEAQ (reference sequence). The CDR3, as DNA: TGTGCCAGCAGCTTAGGTCCGAGCTCCTACAATGAGCAGTTCTTC. Its translation: CASSLGPSSYNEQFF.

This chain links TRBV5-6 with TRBJ2-7; 8 positions match TRBD1. This CDR3 spans 14 amino acids. The V segment lost 5 bases and the J segment 3 bases; nucleotides outside the gene matches: 7. Germline V CDR1 and CDR2: SGHDT, YYEEEE. The CDR3 sequence is CASSRGQGSYEQYF. CDR3 DNA sequence: TGTGCCAGCAGTCGCGGACAGGGCAGCTACGAGCAGTACTTC.

The chain links TRBV30 to TRBJ2-2, with TRBD2 as a possible D gene (5 bases). The CDR3 consists of 13 residues. Germline V gene sequence: CDR1 GTSNPN, CDR2 SVGIG (reference sequence). Trimming stripped 3 bases from V and 5 bases from J, with 10 bases between. CDR3 protein: CAWSPRGTGELFF. CDR3 nucleotide sequence: TGTGCCTGGAGCCCACGAGGGACCGGGGAGCTGTTTTTT.

V usage is TRBV6-1 and J usage is TRBJ2-3; D is uncertain. CDR1 is MNHNS and CDR2 is SASEGT in the germline V gene. Trimming took 7 bases from V and 5 from J, leaving 7 bases between them. The CDR3 is 11 residues long. The CDR3 here is CASKYRDTQYF. The CDR3 DNA follows: TGTGCCAGCAAGTATAGAGATACGCAGTATTTT.